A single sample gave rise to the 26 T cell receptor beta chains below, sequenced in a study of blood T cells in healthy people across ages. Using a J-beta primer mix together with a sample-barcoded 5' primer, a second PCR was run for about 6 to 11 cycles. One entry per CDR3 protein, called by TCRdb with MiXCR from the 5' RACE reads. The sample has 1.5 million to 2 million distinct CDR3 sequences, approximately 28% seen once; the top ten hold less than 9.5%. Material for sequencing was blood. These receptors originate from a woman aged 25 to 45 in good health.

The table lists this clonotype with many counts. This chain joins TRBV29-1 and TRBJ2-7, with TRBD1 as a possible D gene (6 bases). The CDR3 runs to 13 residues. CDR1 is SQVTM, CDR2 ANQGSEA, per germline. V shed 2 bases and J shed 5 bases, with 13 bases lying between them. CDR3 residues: CSVEQGKGNEQYF. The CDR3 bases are TGCAGCGTTGAACAGGGGAAGGGTAACGAGCAGTACTTC.

CDR3 sequence: CASSLRELITDTQYF. CDR3 nucleotide sequence: TGTGCCAGCAGCCTCCGGGAGCTTATAACAGATACGCAGTATTTT. V and J are TRBV7-2 and TRBJ2-3, with D perhaps TRBD2 (6 bases). The CDR3 totals 15 residues. V lost 5 bases and J 3 bases, leaving 15 bases between the germline ends. The germline V gene has CDR1 SGHTA and CDR2 FQGNSA.

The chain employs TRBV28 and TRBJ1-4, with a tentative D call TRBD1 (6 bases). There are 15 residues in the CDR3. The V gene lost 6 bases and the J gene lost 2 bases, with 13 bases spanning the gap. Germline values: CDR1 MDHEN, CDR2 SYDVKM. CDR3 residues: CASRLTGLTNEKLFF. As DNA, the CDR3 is TGTGCCAGCAGACTTACAGGGTTGACTAATGAAAAACTGTTTTTT.

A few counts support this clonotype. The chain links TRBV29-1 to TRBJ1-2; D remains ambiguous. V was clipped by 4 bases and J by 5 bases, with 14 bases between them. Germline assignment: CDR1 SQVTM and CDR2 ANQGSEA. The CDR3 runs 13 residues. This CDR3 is CSVARGIGYGYTF. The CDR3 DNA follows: TGCAGCGTTGCTCGGGGAATAGGATATGGCTACACCTTC.

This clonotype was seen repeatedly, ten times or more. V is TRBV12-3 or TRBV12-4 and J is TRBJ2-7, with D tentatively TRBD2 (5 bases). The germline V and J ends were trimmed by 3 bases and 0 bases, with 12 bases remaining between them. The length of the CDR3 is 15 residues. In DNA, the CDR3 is TGTGCCAGCAGTTTCGGTAGTGGGAGCTCCTACGAGCAGTACTTC. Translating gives CASSFGSGSSYEQYF.

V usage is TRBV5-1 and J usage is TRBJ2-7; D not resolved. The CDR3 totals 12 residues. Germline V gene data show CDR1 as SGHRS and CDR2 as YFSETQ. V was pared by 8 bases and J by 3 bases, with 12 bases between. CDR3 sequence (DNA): TGCGCCAGTATGGGGATAGACTACGAGCAGTACTTC. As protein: CASMGIDYEQYF.

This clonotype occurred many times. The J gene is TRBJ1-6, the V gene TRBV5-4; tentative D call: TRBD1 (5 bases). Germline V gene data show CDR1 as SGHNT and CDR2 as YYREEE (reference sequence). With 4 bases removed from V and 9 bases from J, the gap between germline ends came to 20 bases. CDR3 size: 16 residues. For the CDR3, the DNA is TGTGCCAGCAGCCGCCTTCCCGGGACTAGTGGTTCACCCCTCCACTTT. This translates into CASSRLPGTSGSPLHF.

The CDR3 DNA follows: TGTGCCAGCAGCCAGGGCGGAGCGGGGGGGCCAGGGGCTCAGACCCAGTACTTC. As protein: CASSQGGAGGPGAQTQYF. This chain connects TRBV7-6 to TRBJ2-5; TRBD2 matches at 10 bases. The V segment lost 5 bases and the J segment 6 bases; nucleotides outside the gene matches: 18. This CDR3 spans 18 amino acids. Looked up from germline, CDR1 is SGHVS and CDR2 is FNYEAQ.

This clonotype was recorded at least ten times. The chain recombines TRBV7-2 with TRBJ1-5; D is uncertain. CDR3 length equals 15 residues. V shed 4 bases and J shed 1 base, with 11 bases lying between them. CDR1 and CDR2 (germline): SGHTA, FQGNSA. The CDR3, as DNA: TGTGCCAGCAGCTCAGGAAAAAACAGCAATCAGCCCCAGCATTTT. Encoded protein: CASSSGKNSNQPQHF. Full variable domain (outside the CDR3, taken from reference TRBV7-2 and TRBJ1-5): GAGVSQSPSNKVTEKGKDVELRCDPISGHTALYWYRQSLGQGLEFLIYFQGNSAPDKSGLPSDRFSAERTGGSVSTLTIQRTQQEDSAVYLCASSSGKNSNQPQHFGDGTRLSIL.

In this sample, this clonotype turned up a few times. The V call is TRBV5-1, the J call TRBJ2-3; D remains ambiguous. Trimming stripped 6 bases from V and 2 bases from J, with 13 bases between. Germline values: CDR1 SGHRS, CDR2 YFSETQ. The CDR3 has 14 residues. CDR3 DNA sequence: TGCGCCAGCACCTCACCTGGGAACACAGATACGCAGTATTTT. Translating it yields CASTSPGNTDTQYF.

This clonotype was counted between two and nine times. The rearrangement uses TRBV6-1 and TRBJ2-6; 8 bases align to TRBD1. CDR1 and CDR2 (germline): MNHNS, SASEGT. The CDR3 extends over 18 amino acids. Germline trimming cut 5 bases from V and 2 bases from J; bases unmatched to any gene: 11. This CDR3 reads CASSPSDRGMAGANVLTF. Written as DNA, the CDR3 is TGTGCCAGCAGTCCGTCCGACAGGGGAATGGCTGGGGCCAACGTCCTGACTTTC.

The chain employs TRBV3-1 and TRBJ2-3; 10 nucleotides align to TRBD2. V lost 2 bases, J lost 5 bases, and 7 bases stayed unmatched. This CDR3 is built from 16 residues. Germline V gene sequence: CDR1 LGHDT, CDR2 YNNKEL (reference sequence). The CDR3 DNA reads TGTGCCAGCAGCCAACCAGCTAGCGGGAGAGGAGATACGCAGTATTTT. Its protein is CASSQPASGRGDTQYF.

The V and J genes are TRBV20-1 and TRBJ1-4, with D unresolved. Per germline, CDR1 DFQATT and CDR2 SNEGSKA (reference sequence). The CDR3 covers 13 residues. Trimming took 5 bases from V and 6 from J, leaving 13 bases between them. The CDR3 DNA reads TGCAGTGCTCGCTCAAGCGTCGATGAAAAACTGTTTTTT. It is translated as CSARSSVDEKLFF.

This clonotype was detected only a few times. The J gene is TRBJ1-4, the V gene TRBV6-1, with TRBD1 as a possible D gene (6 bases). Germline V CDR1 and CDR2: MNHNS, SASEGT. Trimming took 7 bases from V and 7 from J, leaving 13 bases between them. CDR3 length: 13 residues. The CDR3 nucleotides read TGTGCCAGCAAAGGACAGATCGGTGAAAAACTGTTTTTT. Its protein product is CASKGQIGEKLFF.

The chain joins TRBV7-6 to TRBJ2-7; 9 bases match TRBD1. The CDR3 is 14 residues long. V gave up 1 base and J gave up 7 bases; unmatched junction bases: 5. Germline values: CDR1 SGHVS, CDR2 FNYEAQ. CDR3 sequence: CASSLVPQGAEQYF. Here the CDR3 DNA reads TGTGCCAGCAGCTTAGTTCCACAGGGGGCAGAGCAGTACTTC.

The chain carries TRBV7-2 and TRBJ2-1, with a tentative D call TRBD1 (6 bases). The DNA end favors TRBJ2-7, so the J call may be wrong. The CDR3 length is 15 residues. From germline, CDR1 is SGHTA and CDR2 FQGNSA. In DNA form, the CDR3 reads TGTGCCAGCAGCTTAGTCGTGGGGGCCTCCAATGAGCAGTACTTC. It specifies CASSLVVGASNEQYF.

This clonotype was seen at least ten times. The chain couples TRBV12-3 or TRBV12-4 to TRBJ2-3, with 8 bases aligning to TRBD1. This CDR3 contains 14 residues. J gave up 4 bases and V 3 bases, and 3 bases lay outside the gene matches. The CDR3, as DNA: TGTGCCAGCAGTTTTGGACAGGGTGCAGATACGCAGTATTTT. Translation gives CASSFGQGADTQYF.

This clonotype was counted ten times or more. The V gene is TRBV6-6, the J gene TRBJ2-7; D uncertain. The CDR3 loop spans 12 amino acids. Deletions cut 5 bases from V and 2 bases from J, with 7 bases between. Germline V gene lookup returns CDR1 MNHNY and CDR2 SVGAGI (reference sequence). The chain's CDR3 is CASSADAYEQYF. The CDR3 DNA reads TGTGCCAGCAGTGCGGACGCCTACGAGCAGTACTTC.

Written as DNA, the CDR3 is TGCAGCGCCCGGACAGGGATGGGCGAGCAGTACTTC. This translates into CSARTGMGEQYF. V usage is TRBV29-1 and J usage is TRBJ2-7, with TRBD1 matching 8 bases. This CDR3 is built from 12 residues. Trimming took 7 bases from V and 6 from J; bases not matched to a gene: 8. Germline loops: CDR1 SQVTM, CDR2 ANQGSEA.

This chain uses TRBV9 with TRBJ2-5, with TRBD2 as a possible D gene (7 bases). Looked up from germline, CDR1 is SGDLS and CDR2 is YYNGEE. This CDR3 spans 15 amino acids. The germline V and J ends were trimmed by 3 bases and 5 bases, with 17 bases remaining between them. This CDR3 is CASSAPGGVRETQYF. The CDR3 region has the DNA TGTGCCAGCAGCGCCCCGGGGGGCGTACGGGAGACCCAGTACTTC.

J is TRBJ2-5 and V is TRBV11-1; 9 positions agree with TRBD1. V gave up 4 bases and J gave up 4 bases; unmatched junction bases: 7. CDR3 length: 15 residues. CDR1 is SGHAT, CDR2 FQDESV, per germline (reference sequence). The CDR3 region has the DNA TGTGCCAGCAGCTCCGGGACAGGGAGAGCAGAGACCCAGTACTTC. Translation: CASSSGTGRAETQYF.

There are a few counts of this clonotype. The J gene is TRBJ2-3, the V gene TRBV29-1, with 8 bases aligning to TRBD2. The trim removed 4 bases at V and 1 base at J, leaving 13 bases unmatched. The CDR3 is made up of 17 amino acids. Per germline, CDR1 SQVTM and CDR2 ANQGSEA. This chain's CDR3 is CSVGGGGFNTGTDTQYF. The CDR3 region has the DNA TGCAGCGTTGGGGGCGGGGGGTTCAACACCGGCACAGATACGCAGTATTTT.

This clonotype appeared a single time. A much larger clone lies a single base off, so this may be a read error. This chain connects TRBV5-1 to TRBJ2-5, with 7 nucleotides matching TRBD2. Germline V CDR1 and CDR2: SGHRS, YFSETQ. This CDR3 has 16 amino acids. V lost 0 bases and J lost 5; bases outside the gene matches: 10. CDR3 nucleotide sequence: TGCGCCAGCAGCTTGGACGGACTAGTGGGAGTGGAGACCCAGTACTTC. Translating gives CASSLDGLVGVETQYF.

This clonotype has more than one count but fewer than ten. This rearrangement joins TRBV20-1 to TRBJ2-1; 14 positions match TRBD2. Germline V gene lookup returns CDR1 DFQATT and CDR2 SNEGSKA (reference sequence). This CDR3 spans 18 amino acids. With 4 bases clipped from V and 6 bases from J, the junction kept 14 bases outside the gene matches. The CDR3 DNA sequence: TGCAGTGCTACTTCGACCGGGACTAGCGGGAGTGTAGGCAATGAGCAGTTCTTC. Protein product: CSATSTGTSGSVGNEQFF.

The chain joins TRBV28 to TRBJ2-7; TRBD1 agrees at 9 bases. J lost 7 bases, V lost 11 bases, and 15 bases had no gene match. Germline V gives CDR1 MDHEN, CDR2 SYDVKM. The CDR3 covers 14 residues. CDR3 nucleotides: TGTGCCTTCGGACAGGGGATAAGTGAAAATGAGCAGTACTTC. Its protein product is CAFGQGISENEQYF.

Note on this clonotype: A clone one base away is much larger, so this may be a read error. The CDR3 nucleotides read TGTGCCAGCAGCTTACCGCCGCTCCTGCAGTACTTC. It specifies CASSLPPLLQYF. This chain joins TRBV7-9 and TRBJ2-5; D is ambiguous. CDR1 SEHNR and CDR2 FQNEAQ come from the germline V gene (reference sequence). The CDR3 has 12 amino acids. V lost 2 bases and J lost 11, with 12 bases in between. The full variable domain, in which reference TRBV7-9 and TRBJ2-5 provide the parts outside the CDR3, is DTGVSQNPRHKITKRGQNVTFRCDPISEHNRLYWYRQTLGQGPEFLTYFQNEAQLEKSRLLSDRFSAERPKGSFSTLEIQRTEQGDSAMYLCASSLPPLLQYFGPGTRLLVL.